Sequencing of this T cell receptor (beta chain) was carried out in a study of blood T cell repertoires in COVID-19. In the source study's methods: Amplified reference gene primers provided the basis for estimating nucleated cell counts. Sequenced by immunoSEQ multiplex PCR; TCRdb stores in-frame clones only, minus some. That table furnishes V, J and clone size, whereas the DNA furnished D and trimming. The sample shows 80,000 to 85,000 clones, under 90% of them seen only once. The ends were cut back, 2 bases at V and 2 bases at J, with 16 bases in the middle. Germline V gene sequence: CDR1 SGHRS, CDR2 YFSETQ. The CDR3 spans 17 residues.

The sequence was collected from a human donor in a cohort sampled during active COVID-19. Sequenced input: peripheral blood. The rearrangement uses TRBV5-1 and TRBJ2-2; possibly TRBD1 for D (6 bases). In DNA form, the CDR3 reads TGCGCCAGCAGCTTTACCGGGCAGGGGCTCAACACCGGGGAGCTGTTTTTT. Its protein is CASSFTGQGLNTGELFF.